What follows are 3 T cell receptor beta chains derived from one specimen sequenced in a study of cytomegalovirus exposure and HLA in healthy donors. The PCR contained 60 Vbeta and 13 Jbeta primers. Clones were sequenced by immunoSEQ multiplex PCR, and TCRdb holds only the in-frame ones, with some missing. Among 150,000 to 250,000 clones, around 78% were seen once, and the ten largest hold roughly 2%. The sequenced sample was PBMCs. All receptors derive from a man aged 25 to 40 in good health and CMV-seronegative.

This clone came up once. The V gene is TRBV28, the J gene TRBJ1-1; D not resolved. Per germline, CDR1 MDHEN and CDR2 SYDVKM. Trimming stripped 7 bases from V and 0 bases from J, with 12 bases between. The CDR3 loop spans 14 amino acids. The CDR3 is CASNPGLMNTEAFF. CDR3 nucleotide sequence: TGTGCCAGCAACCCCGGACTGATGAACACTGAAGCTTTCTTT.

V and J are TRBV7-2 and TRBJ2-7; tentative D call: TRBD2 (6 bases). Between the trimmed V and J ends, which lost 2 bases and 2 bases, there was a span of 13 bases. The CDR3 is 15 residues long. Germline V CDR1 and CDR2: SGHTA, FQGNSA. The CDR3 DNA reads TGTGCCAGCAGCTTAAGGCTAGCGTCGACCTACGAGCAGTACTTC. It codes for CASSLRLASTYEQYF.

In regard to this clone: Its ends do not fully match the called genes, so a read error is possible. The chain carries TRBV27 and TRBJ2-1; 11 bases line up with TRBD2. The CDR3 extends over 16 amino acids. Germline V gives CDR1 MNHEY, CDR2 SMNVEV (reference sequence). This CDR3 reads CANSSLVAGGLREQFF. The CDR3 region has the DNA TGTGCCAACAGTTCCCTCGTAGCGGGAGGGCTCAGGGAGCAGTTCTTC.